This T cell receptor beta chain is drawn from a study of post-analysis software for immune sequencing data. In the study overall: Relapsing-remitting, secondary progressive and progressive-relapsing forms made up the multiple sclerosis disease courses. Study-level points and caveats: Those with multiple sclerosis, the patient group, showed significantly lower normalized Chao1 diversity than controls.

Researchers reported that TCR beta cDNA libraries carried unique molecular identifiers. TCRdb processed the PCR reads anew with MiXCR; each CDR3 protein has one entry. This table holds hundreds of thousands of distinct CDR3 sequences, roughly 27% found once. Note on this clonotype: Its specificity is unknown.

This TCR derives from a girl between 5 and 17 years old with multiple sclerosis. Sequenced: blood.

CDR3 nucleotides: TGTGCCAGCAGTTACTCCCCAGCAGAGGGAGGGAGCTCACCCCTCCACTTT. Protein sequence: CASSYSPAEGGSSPLHF. The chain recombines TRBV6-2 or TRBV6-3 with TRBJ1-6; D is unresolved. There are 17 residues in the CDR3. Germline assignment: CDR1 MNHEY and CDR2 SVGEGT. Trimming removed 0 bases from V and 10 bases from J, with 19 bases in between.